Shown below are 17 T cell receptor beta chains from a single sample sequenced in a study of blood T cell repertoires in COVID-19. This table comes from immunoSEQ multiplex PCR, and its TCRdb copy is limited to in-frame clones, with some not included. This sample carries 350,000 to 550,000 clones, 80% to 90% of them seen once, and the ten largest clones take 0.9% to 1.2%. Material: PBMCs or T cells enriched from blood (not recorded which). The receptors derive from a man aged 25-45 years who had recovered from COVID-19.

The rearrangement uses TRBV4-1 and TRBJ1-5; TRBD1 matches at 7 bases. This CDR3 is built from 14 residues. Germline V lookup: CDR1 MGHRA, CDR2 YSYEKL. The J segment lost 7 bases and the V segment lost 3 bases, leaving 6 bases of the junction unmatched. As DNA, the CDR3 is TGCGCCAGCAGCCAGTGGGACAGCGGGCAGCCCCAGCATTTT. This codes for CASSQWDSGQPQHF.

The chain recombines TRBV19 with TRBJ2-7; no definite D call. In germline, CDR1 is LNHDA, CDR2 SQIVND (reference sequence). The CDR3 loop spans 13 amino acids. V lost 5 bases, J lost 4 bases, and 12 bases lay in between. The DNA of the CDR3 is TGTGCCAGTAGTCTGGCGGTTATGTACGAGCAGTACTTC. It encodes CASSLAVMYEQYF.

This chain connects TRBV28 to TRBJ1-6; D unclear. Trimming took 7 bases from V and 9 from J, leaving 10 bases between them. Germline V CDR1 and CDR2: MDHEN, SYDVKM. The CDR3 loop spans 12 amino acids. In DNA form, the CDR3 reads TGTGCCAGCACCACGGGGAGTTCACCCCTCCACTTT. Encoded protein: CASTTGSSPLHF.

The CDR3 DNA is TGTGCCAGCAGTTTGTCTACCGAAGCTTTCTTT. This codes for CASSLSTEAFF. The rearrangement joins TRBV28 to TRBJ1-1; D gene uncertain. V dropped 3 bases and J dropped 8 bases, with 7 bases sitting between them. The CDR3 sequence is 11 residues long. The V gene's germline CDR1 is MDHEN and CDR2 SYDVKM.

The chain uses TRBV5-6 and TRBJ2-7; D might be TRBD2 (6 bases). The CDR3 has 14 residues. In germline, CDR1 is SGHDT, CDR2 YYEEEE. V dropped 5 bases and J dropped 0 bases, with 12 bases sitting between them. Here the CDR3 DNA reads TGTGCCAGCAGGGTGGGACTCTCCTCCTACGAGCAGTACTTC. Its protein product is CASRVGLSSYEQYF.

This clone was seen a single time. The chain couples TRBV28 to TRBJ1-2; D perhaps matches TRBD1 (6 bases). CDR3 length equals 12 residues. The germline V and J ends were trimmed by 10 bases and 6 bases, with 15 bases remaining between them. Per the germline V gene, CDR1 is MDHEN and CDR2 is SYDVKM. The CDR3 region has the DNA TGTGCCACCCCAGAGGGGGTAAATGGCTACACCTTC. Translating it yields CATPEGVNGYTF.

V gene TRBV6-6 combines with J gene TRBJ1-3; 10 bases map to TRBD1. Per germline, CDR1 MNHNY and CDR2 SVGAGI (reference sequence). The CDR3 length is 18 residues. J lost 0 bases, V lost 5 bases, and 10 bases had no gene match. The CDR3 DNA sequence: TGTGCCAGCAGTCCAACCGACAGGGGGCCGAGCTCTGGAAACACCATATATTTT. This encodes CASSPTDRGPSSGNTIYF.

In DNA form, the CDR3 reads TGTGCCTGGAGTGACAATCTCCCGGGACAGGACGGCACCTTC. It yields the protein CAWSDNLPGQDGTF. The chain uses TRBV30 and TRBJ1-2; TRBD1 aligns across 8 bases. Germline trimming cut 1 base from V and 13 bases from J; bases unmatched to any gene: 14. The CDR3 has 14 residues. Germline CDR1 reads GTSNPN; CDR2 reads SVGIG (reference sequence). The full variable domain, rest sourced from reference TRBV30 and TRBJ1-2, is SQTIHQWPATLVQPVGSPLSLECTVEGTSNPNLYWYRQAAGRGLQLLFYSVGIGQISSEVPQNLSASRPQDRQFILSSKKLLLSDSGFYLCAWSDNLPGQDGTFGSGTRLTVV.

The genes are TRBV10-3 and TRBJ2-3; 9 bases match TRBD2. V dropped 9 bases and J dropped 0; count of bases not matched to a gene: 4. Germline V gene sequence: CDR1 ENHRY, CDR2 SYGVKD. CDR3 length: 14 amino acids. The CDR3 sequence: CAIRTSESTDTQYF. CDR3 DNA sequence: TGTGCCATTCGGACTAGCGAGAGCACAGATACGCAGTATTTT.

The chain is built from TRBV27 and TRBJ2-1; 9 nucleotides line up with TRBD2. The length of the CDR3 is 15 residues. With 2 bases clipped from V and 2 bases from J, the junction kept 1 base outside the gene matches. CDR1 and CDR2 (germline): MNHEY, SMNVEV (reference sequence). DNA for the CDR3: TGTGCCAGCAGTTTACGCGGGAGGGCCTACAATGAGCAGTTCTTC. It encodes CASSLRGRAYNEQFF.

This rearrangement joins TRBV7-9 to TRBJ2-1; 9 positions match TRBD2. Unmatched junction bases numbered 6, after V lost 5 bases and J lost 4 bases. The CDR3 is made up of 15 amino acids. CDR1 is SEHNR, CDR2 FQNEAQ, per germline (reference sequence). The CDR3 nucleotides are TGTGCCAGCAGCCGTCCTAGCGGGAAATACAATGAGCAGTTCTTC. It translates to CASSRPSGKYNEQFF.

The DNA for the CDR3 is TGTGCCAGCGAAGACCAGGGGACAGTTGAAAAACTGTTTTTT. Its translation: CASEDQGTVEKLFF. The chain is built from TRBV2 and TRBJ1-4, with 7 bases matching TRBD1. The CDR3 runs to 14 residues. J lost 7 bases, V lost 8 bases, and 10 bases had no gene match. Germline assignment: CDR1 SNHLY and CDR2 FYNNEI.

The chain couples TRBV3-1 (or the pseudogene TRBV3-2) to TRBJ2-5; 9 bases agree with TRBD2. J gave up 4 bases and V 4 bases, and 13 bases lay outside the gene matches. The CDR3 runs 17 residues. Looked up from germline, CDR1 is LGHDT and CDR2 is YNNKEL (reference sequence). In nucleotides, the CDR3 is TGTGCCAGCAGCCCCCCTCTACAGGGAGCGGGAGGAGAGACCCAGTACTTC. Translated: CASSPPLQGAGGETQYF.

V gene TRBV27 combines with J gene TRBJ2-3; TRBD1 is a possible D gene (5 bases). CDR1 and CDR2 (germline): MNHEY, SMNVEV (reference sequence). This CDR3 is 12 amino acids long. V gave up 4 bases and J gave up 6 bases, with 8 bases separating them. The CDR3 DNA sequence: TGTGCCAGCAGTTATAAGGGGGATACGCAGTATTTT. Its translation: CASSYKGDTQYF.

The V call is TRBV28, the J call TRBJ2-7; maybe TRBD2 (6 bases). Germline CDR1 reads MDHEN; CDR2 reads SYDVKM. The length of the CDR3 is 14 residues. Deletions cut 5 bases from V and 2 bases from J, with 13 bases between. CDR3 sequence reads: CASSKAGSTYEQYF. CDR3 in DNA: TGTGCCAGCAGTAAAGCGGGCTCCACCTACGAGCAGTACTTC.

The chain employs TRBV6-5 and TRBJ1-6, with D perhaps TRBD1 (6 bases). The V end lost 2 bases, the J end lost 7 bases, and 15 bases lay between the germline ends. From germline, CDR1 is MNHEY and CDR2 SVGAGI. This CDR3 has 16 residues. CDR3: CASSYLQGLGNSPLHF. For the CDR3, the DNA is TGTGCCAGCAGTTACCTACAGGGCTTGGGAAATTCACCCCTCCACTTT.

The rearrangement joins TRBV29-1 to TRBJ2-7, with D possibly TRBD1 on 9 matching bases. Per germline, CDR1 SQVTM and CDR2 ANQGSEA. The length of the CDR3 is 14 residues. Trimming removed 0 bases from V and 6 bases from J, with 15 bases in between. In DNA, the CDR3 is TGCAGCGTTGAAGATAGCGGGACAGGGTTCGAGCAGTACTTC. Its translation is CSVEDSGTGFEQYF.